Below are 5 T cell receptor beta chains sequenced from a single sample in a study of cytomegalovirus exposure and HLA in healthy donors. The PCR employed 60 Vbeta primers together with 13 Jbeta primers. The protocol was immunoSEQ multiplex PCR, while the TCRdb copy is restricted to in-frame clones and leaves out a portion. The table records more than 200,000 clones, under 90% of them present only once. Sequenced: PBMCs. The source is a human donor in good health.

This rearrangement joins TRBV28 to TRBJ2-6; D is undetermined. CDR3 size: 15 residues. Between the trimmed V and J ends, which lost 2 bases and 2 bases, there was a span of 7 bases. The V gene's germline CDR1 is MDHEN and CDR2 SYDVKM. The chain's CDR3 is CASSLELAGANVLTF. CDR3 sequence (DNA): TGTGCCAGCAGTTTAGAACTGGCTGGGGCCAACGTCCTGACTTTC. The full variable domain, its missing parts supplied by reference TRBV28 and TRBJ2-6, is DVKVTQSSRYLVKRTGEKVFLECVQDMDHENMFWYRQDPGLGLRLIYFSYDVKMKEKGDIPEGYSVSREKKERFSLILESASTNQTSMYLCASSLELAGANVLTFGAGSRLTVL.

This clone has a handful of counts. The chain carries TRBV6-5 and TRBJ2-6; D unresolved. Trimming shortened V by 6 bases and J by 0 bases, and 9 bases separated the two germline ends. CDR3 length equals 15 residues. CDR1 and CDR2 from the germline V gene are MNHEY and SVGAGI. CDR3 nucleotides: TGTGCCAGCAGCCGACATGTCTCTGGGGCCAACGTCCTGACTTTC. Translated: CASSRHVSGANVLTF.

The chain joins TRBV28 to TRBJ2-5, with 8 nucleotides matching TRBD1. Germline loops: CDR1 MDHEN, CDR2 SYDVKM. The trim removed 5 bases at V and 4 bases at J, leaving 6 bases unmatched. This CDR3 is 14 amino acids long. Here the CDR3 reads CASSPGTGRETQYF. DNA for the CDR3: TGTGCCAGCAGTCCAGGGACAGGCCGAGAGACCCAGTACTTC.

The chain has TRBV5-1 and TRBJ1-1; 8 bases are shared with TRBD1. Per germline, CDR1 SGHRS and CDR2 YFSETQ. This CDR3 is built from 15 residues. The V gene end was trimmed by 5 bases and the J gene end by 0 bases; junction bases not matched to a gene: 6. The CDR3 nucleotides are TGCGCCAGCAGGAGGCAGGGGGCGTTGAACACTGAAGCTTTCTTT. Translation: CASRRQGALNTEAFF.

The V call is TRBV5-1, the J call TRBJ1-4; D may be TRBD1 (6 bases). Trimming pared 5 bases from V and 8 bases from J, leaving 16 bases between. CDR3 length equals 14 residues. Germline V CDR1 and CDR2: SGHRS, YFSETQ. The CDR3 here is CASSQTGLSEKLFF. For the CDR3, the DNA is TGCGCCAGCAGTCAAACAGGGTTGTCAGAAAAACTGTTTTTT.